Sequencing of this T cell receptor (beta chain) was carried out in a study of post-analysis software for immune sequencing data. In the study overall: Recorded subtypes: relapsing-remitting, secondary progressive, progressive-relapsing; some patients unannotated. Whole-study results and caveats: F measure grouped same-batch samples tightly together. Among multiple sclerosis patients, normalized Chao1 diversity was significantly below that of controls. Patients showed TRBV5-6, TRBV5-1 and TRBV20-1 among roughly five TRBV segments more frequent than in controls.

With regard to this clonotype: Its antigen is unidentified.

The V end was cut by 8 bases, the J end by 9 bases, with 14 bases between. Germline CDR1 and CDR2: MDHEN and SYDVKM. This CDR3 region has 12 residues. Prepared libraries of TCR beta cDNA carried unique molecular identifiers. T cells numbering about 0.9 to 11 million yielded a few hundred thousand cDNA molecules. TCRdb re-derived calls from the PCR reads in MiXCR, one entry per CDR3 protein. The sample records about 570,000 distinct CDR3 sequences, roughly 34% being singletons. The sequencing sample was made of blood. The J gene is TRBJ2-1, the V gene TRBV28; D not certain. The sequence was collected from a girl under 18 with multiple sclerosis. Here the CDR3 DNA reads TGTGCCAGCGGGCCTTCGCGTGGTGAGCAGTTCTTC. Translation gives CASGPSRGEQFF.